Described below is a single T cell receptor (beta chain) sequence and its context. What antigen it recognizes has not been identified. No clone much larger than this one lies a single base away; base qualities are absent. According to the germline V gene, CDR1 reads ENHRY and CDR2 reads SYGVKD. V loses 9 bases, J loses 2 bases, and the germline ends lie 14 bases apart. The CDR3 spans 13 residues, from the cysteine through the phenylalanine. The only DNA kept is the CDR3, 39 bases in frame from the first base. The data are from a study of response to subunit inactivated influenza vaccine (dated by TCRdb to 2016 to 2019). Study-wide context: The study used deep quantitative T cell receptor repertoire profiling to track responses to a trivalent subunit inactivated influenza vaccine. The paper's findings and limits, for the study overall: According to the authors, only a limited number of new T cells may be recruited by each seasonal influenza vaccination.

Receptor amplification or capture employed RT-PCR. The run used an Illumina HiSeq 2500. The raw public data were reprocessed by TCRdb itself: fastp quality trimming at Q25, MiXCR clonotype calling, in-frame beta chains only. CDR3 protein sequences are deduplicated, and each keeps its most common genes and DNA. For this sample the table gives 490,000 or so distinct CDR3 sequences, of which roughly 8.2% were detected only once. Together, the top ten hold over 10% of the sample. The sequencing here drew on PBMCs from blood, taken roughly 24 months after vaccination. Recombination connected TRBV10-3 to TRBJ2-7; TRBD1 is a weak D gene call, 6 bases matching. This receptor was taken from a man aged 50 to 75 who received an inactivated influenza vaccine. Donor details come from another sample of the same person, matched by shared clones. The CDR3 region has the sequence CAIQDRPPYEQYF. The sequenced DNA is TGTGCCATTCAGGACAGACCCCCCTACGAGCAGTACTTC.